These 27 T cell receptor beta chains were sequenced from one sample in a study of blood T cell repertoires in COVID-19. Profiling relied on immunoSEQ multiplex PCR, and the TCRdb table lists in-frame clones only, not all of them. Here the sample spans 200,000 to 300,000 clones, just under 85% being singletons. Sequencing was carried out using peripheral blood. The receptors come from a man aged 50 to 60 with acute or convalescent COVID-19.

The rearrangement joins TRBV5-4 to TRBJ1-2, with 7 bases fitting TRBD1. This CDR3 region has 16 residues. Trimming removed 4 bases from V and 4 bases from J; junction bases left unmatched: 13. Germline assignment: CDR1 SGHNT and CDR2 YYREEE (reference sequence). CDR3 bases: TGTGCCAGCAGCACCGAAACTACAGGGGCGGGCTATGGCTACACCTTC. Translation: CASSTETTGAGYGYTF.

The rearrangement links TRBV6-5 to TRBJ1-2; 10 bases map to TRBD1. CDR1 is MNHEY, CDR2 SVGAGI, per germline. Germline trimming cut 6 bases from V and 7 bases from J; bases unmatched to any gene: 8. The CDR3 totals 14 residues. For the CDR3, the DNA is TGTGCCAGCAGCCGGGACAGGGGTTTTGGTGGCTACACCTTC. It codes for CASSRDRGFGGYTF.

V gene TRBV4-1 combines with J gene TRBJ1-2; a weak D match, TRBD1 (5 bases). The CDR3 contains 16 residues. The V end lost 0 bases, the J end lost 4 bases, and 15 bases lay between the germline ends. Per the germline V gene, CDR1 is MGHRA and CDR2 is YSYEKL. CDR3 DNA: TGCGCCAGCAGCCAAGATTACGCTAGGGGCGTCTATGGCTACACCTTC. It specifies CASSQDYARGVYGYTF.

V gene TRBV11-2 combines with J gene TRBJ2-5; a weak D match, TRBD2 (6 bases). V lost 3 bases to trimming and J lost 5 bases, with 13 bases between them. The germline V gene has CDR1 SGHAT and CDR2 FQNNGV. There are 14 residues in the CDR3. The CDR3 region has the DNA TGTGCCAGCAGCTTCGGGGGTAACGTGGAGACCCAGTACTTC. The encoded protein is CASSFGGNVETQYF.

The chain links TRBV12-5 to TRBJ2-7, with TRBD1 matching over 11 bases. Unmatched junction bases numbered 14, after V lost 5 bases and J lost 2 bases. Germline lookup yields CDR1 LGHNT and CDR2 FRNRAP. The CDR3 has 18 residues. The CDR3 DNA is TGTGCTAGTGGTCCAGGGTCTTCCGGGACAGGGGGTCCCTACGAGCAGTACTTC. Translated: CASGPGSSGTGGPYEQYF.

The V call is TRBV7-6, the J call TRBJ2-7; D might be TRBD2 (5 bases). Germline assignment: CDR1 SGHVS and CDR2 FNYEAQ. V was shortened by 1 base and J by 6 bases, with 10 bases between the two germline ends. The CDR3 has 13 residues. Here the CDR3 reads CASSLGGSGEQYF. The CDR3 coding sequence is TGTGCCAGCAGCTTAGGCGGGTCGGGCGAGCAGTACTTC. The variable domain in full, completed from reference TRBV7-6 and TRBJ2-7, reads GAGVSQSPRYKVTKRGQDVALRCDPISGHVSLYWYRQALGQGPEFLTYFNYEAQQDKSGLPNDRFSAERPEGSISTLTIQRTEQRDSAMYRCASSLGGSGEQYFGPGTRLTVT.

The genes are TRBV5-6 and TRBJ2-7; TRBD2 aligns across 12 bases. CDR3 length: 18 residues. Looked up from germline, CDR1 is SGHDT and CDR2 is YYEEEE. The V segment lost 0 bases and the J segment 0 bases; nucleotides outside the gene matches: 7. The CDR3 coding sequence is TGTGCCAGCAGCTTGGTGTCTAGCGGGAGGGCCTACTCCTACGAGCAGTACTTC. Residues: CASSLVSSGRAYSYEQYF.

This clone was observed once. The V gene is TRBV18, the J gene TRBJ1-2; D may be TRBD1 (5 bases). V lost 6 bases and J lost 5, with 16 bases in between. The CDR3 is made up of 14 amino acids. CDR1 KGHSH and CDR2 LQKENI come from the germline V gene. The CDR3 DNA reads as TGTGCCAGCTCTGGGGTAGGGGATCAATATGGCTACACCTTC. Translated: CASSGVGDQYGYTF.

V usage is TRBV14 and J usage is TRBJ2-3; tentatively, D is TRBD1 (5 bases). Trimming removed 0 bases at V and 3 bases at J, with 19 bases between. There are 18 residues in the CDR3. Germline V CDR1 and CDR2: SGHDN, FVKESK. The CDR3 spells CASSQDIVLTAATDTQYF. CDR3 DNA sequence: TGTGCCAGCAGCCAAGATATAGTCTTGACAGCCGCGACAGATACGCAGTATTTT.

The V call is TRBV24-1, the J call TRBJ2-3, with 8 bases that match TRBD1. The germline V gene encodes CDR1 KGHDR and CDR2 SFDVKD. The CDR3 consists of 16 residues. V was pared by 4 bases and J by 5 bases, with 10 bases of the junction left unmatched. CDR3 bases: TGTGCCACCAGTGACAGTCGGACAGGGCATAAAGATACGCAGTATTTT. Its protein is CATSDSRTGHKDTQYF.

The chain carries TRBV15 and TRBJ1-4, with D perhaps TRBD1 (6 bases). In germline, CDR1 is LNHNV, CDR2 YYDKDF (reference sequence). This CDR3 contains 16 residues. Deletions cut 0 bases from V and 7 bases from J, with 15 bases between. Here the CDR3 DNA reads TGTGCCACCAGCAGAGATGGGCAGGGGATCGGTGAAAAACTGTTTTTT. This translates into CATSRDGQGIGEKLFF.

This clone occurred a few times. The chain links TRBV2 to TRBJ2-3, with a possible D match to TRBD2 (7 bases). The V gene's germline CDR1 is SNHLY and CDR2 FYNNEI. V was clipped by 8 bases and J by 2 bases, with 14 bases between them. The CDR3 length is 14 residues. CDR3 region: CASCTGGYTDTQYF. The CDR3 DNA is TGTGCCAGCTGTACGGGGGGCTACACAGATACGCAGTATTTT.

This rearrangement joins TRBV27 to TRBJ2-7; D remains ambiguous. The ends were cut back, 6 bases at V and 0 bases at J, with 9 bases in the middle. Germline CDR1 MNHEY, CDR2 SMNVEV (reference sequence). The CDR3 is 13 residues long. The CDR3 DNA is TGTGCCAGCAGACAGACAACCTCCTACGAGCAGTACTTC. Translating it yields CASRQTTSYEQYF.

The chain joins TRBV5-1 to TRBJ2-1, with 10 nucleotides matching TRBD2. The length of the CDR3 is 15 residues. CDR1 SGHRS and CDR2 YFSETQ come from the germline V gene. V lost 4 bases, J lost 3 bases, and 4 bases stayed unmatched. CDR3 in DNA: TGCGCCAGCAGCCAGGGACTAGCGTTCTACAATGAGCAGTTCTTC. This encodes CASSQGLAFYNEQFF.

V is TRBV12-3 or TRBV12-4 and J is TRBJ2-2, with D perhaps matching TRBD2 (5 bases). V was cut by 8 bases and J by 6 bases, with 10 bases left in between. The CDR3 consists of 12 residues. CDR3 sequence: CASRRTPGELFF. The DNA of the CDR3 is TGTGCCAGCCGGAGGACCCCCGGGGAGCTGTTTTTT.

The rearrangement links TRBV2 to TRBJ1-5; possibly TRBD1 for D (5 bases). V was cut by 4 bases and J by 7 bases, with 17 bases left in between. The CDR3 loop spans 15 amino acids. The germline V gene encodes CDR1 SNHLY and CDR2 FYNNEI. The CDR3 loop reads CASSGGGAGSQPQHF. In nucleotides, the CDR3 is TGTGCCAGCAGTGGGGGGGGAGCAGGATCCCAGCCCCAGCATTTT. Together with reference TRBV2 and TRBJ1-5, the CDR3 gives the full variable domain: EPEVTQTPSHQVTQMGQEVILRCVPISNHLYFYWYRQILGQKVEFLVSFYNNEISEKSEIFDDQFSVERPDGSNFTLKIRSTKLEDSAMYFCASSGGGAGSQPQHFGDGTRLSIL.

The DNA for the CDR3 is TGTGCCAGCAGCGGATCGACAGGGGATGGCTACACCTTC. Translated, it gives CASSGSTGDGYTF. The chain joins TRBV9 to TRBJ1-2, with 8 bases identical to TRBD1. CDR1 SGDLS and CDR2 YYNGEE come from the germline V gene. V gave up 3 bases and J gave up 6 bases; unmatched junction bases: 4. The CDR3 runs 13 residues.

The V call is TRBV6-5, the J call TRBJ2-1; TRBD2 agrees at 7 bases. This CDR3 has 13 residues. J gave up 3 bases and V 7 bases, and 3 bases lay outside the gene matches. CDR1 and CDR2 from the germline V gene are MNHEY and SVGAGI. CDR3 region: CASMGGSYNEQFF. The CDR3, as DNA: TGTGCCAGCATGGGCGGGAGCTACAATGAGCAGTTCTTC.

This clone appeared a single time. This chain connects TRBV9 to TRBJ2-7; possible D gene TRBD2, 5 bases. Trimming removed 3 bases at V and 0 bases at J, with 13 bases between. The germline CDR1 and CDR2 sequences are SGDLS and YYNGEE. CDR3 length: 15 amino acids. DNA for the CDR3: TGTGCCAGCAGCGACCCCCAGCGGAGCTCCTACGAGCAGTACTTC. Its translation: CASSDPQRSSYEQYF.

This clone has only a few counts. In nucleotides, the CDR3 is TGCGCCAGCAGCCAAGTAGGGGCCGGTATGAGCTCCTATAATTCACCCCTCCACTTT. This gives the protein CASSQVGAGMSSYNSPLHF. The chain carries TRBV4-1 and TRBJ1-6, with a tentative D call TRBD1 (5 bases). Trimming left V 1 base short and J 0 bases short, with 16 bases between. The CDR3 contains 19 residues. Germline assignment: CDR1 MGHRA and CDR2 YSYEKL.

This chain uses TRBV7-3 with TRBJ1-1, with 11 nucleotides matching TRBD1. Germline CDR1 reads SGHTA; CDR2 reads FQGTGA. The J segment lost 6 bases and the V segment lost 2 bases, leaving 17 bases of the junction unmatched. The CDR3 loop spans 19 amino acids. This chain's CDR3 is CASSLEVPGQGGPHPEAFF. The CDR3 DNA follows: TGTGCCAGCAGCTTAGAAGTGCCGGGACAGGGGGGACCTCACCCTGAAGCTTTCTTT. Looking up the rest from reference TRBV7-3 and TRBJ1-1 gives the full variable domain: GAGVSQTPSNKVTEKGKYVELRCDPISGHTALYWYRQSLGQGPEFLIYFQGTGAADDSGLPNDRFFAVRPEGSVSTLKIQRTERGDSAVYLCASSLEVPGQGGPHPEAFFGQGTRLTVV.

This sequence joins TRBV12-3 or TRBV12-4 and TRBJ2-7, with a possible D match to TRBD2 (6 bases). V lost 6 bases to trimming and J lost 3 bases, with 12 bases between them. The CDR3 is made up of 13 amino acids. The CDR3 DNA is TGTGCCAGCAGCCGGGACTTAAACTACGAGCAGTACTTC. This translates into CASSRDLNYEQYF.

This chain connects TRBV5-4 to TRBJ1-2; no clear D. The CDR3 extends over 12 amino acids. V was trimmed by 2 bases and J by 7 bases, leaving 9 bases between them. From germline, CDR1 is SGHNT and CDR2 YYREEE (reference sequence). Here the CDR3 DNA reads TGTGCCAGCAGCTTCCCCCCGGGTGGCTACACCTTC. Encoded protein: CASSFPPGGYTF.

The rearrangement joins TRBV27 to TRBJ1-2, with a weak D call TRBD1 (5 bases). The CDR3 totals 14 residues. The V gene's germline CDR1 is MNHEY and CDR2 SMNVEV (reference sequence). Trimming removed 3 bases from V and 8 bases from J, with 16 bases in between. The CDR3 spells CASSFSYLGGGYTF. For the CDR3, the DNA is TGTGCCAGCAGTTTTTCCTATTTGGGGGGAGGCTACACCTTC.

The chain employs TRBV4-1 and TRBJ2-7, with 9 bases matching TRBD2. This CDR3 is 15 amino acids long. The ends lost 0 bases at V and 3 bases at J; junction bases unmatched: 3. Germline assignment: CDR1 MGHRA and CDR2 YSYEKL. CDR3 region: CASSQDKAGGYEQYF. In DNA form, the CDR3 reads TGCGCCAGCAGCCAAGATAAAGCGGGAGGCTACGAGCAGTACTTC.

The chain couples TRBV18 to TRBJ2-3, with 8 bases aligning to TRBD2. Per the germline V gene, CDR1 is KGHSH and CDR2 is LQKENI. CDR3 length: 17 amino acids. After removal of 3 bases from V and 5 bases from J, the junction contained 13 bases not matched to a gene. CDR3 protein: CASSPKFGTSVIDTQYF. The CDR3 DNA is TGTGCCAGCTCACCGAAGTTCGGGACTAGTGTTATAGATACGCAGTATTTT.

This chain connects TRBV7-9 to TRBJ1-2; TRBD1 matches at 8 bases. V dropped 11 bases and J dropped 6; count of bases not matched to a gene: 11. Germline V gene sequence: CDR1 SEHNR, CDR2 FQNEAQ (reference sequence). The CDR3 is 13 residues long. The CDR3 sequence: CAGQGYTRDGYTF. The CDR3 DNA sequence: TGTGCCGGACAGGGTTATACGAGGGATGGCTACACCTTC.